This record covers a single TCR beta chain. The repertoire was sequenced with immunoSEQ multiplex PCR; TCRdb's copy has only in-frame clones and lacks some. The data hold around 180,000 clones, with 85% observed a single time. This specimen comes from a study of blood T cell repertoires in COVID-19. Study details: Some COVID-19 samples were acute and others convalescent; all came from the United States, Italy and Spain.

This CDR3 has 15 residues. V lost 4 bases and J lost 3, with 13 bases in between. Germline values: CDR1 MNHEY, CDR2 SVGEGT. This sequence joins TRBV6-2 or TRBV6-3 and TRBJ1-5; D perhaps matches TRBD1 (5 bases). What was sequenced was peripheral blood. The sequence was collected from a person aged 65-85 years with COVID-19, enrolled during active disease. The CDR3 spells CASSSYTGYNQPQHF. The CDR3 DNA reads TGTGCCAGCAGTTCCTATACAGGTTACAATCAGCCCCAGCATTTT.